Sequencing of this TCR beta chain was carried out in a study of T cells in Graves' hyperthyroidism and ophthalmopathy. The CDR3 length is 14 residues. The germline CDR1 and CDR2 sequences are MNHEY and SVGAGI. V lost 5 bases and J lost 7, with 17 bases in between. This clonotype was counted at least ten times. It was RNA transcripts that yielded the amplified TCR beta CDR3 regions. TCR CDR3 underwent first-round RT-PCR with the HTBI primer set. TCRdb re-derived calls from the multiplex PCR reads in MiXCR, one entry per CDR3 protein. The sample shows 300,000 to 350,000 distinct CDR3 sequences, around 18% of them seen only once.

The specimen sequenced was blood. The source is a woman between 40 and 50 years old with Graves' ophthalmopathy. V gene TRBV6-5 combines with J gene TRBJ1-2, with D perhaps TRBD1 (6 bases). The CDR3 nucleotides read TGTGCCAGCAGTCACCAGGACAGTCCGCGTGGCTACACCTTC. It translates to CASSHQDSPRGYTF.